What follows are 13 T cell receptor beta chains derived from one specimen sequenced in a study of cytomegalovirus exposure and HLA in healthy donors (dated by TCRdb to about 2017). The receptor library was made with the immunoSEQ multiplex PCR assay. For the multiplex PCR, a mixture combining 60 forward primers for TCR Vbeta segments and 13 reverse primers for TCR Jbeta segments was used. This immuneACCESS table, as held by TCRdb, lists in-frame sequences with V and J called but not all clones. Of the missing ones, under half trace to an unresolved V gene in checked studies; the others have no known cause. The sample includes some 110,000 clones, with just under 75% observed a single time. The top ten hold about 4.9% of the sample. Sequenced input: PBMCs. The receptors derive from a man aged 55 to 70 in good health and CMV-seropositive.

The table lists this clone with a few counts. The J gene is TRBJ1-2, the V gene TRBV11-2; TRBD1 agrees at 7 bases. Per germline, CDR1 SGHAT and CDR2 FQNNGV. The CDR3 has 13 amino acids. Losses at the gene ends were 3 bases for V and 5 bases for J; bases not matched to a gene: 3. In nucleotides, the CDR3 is TGTGCCAGCAGCTTGGAGGGGGCGTATGGCTACACCTTC. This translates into CASSLEGAYGYTF.

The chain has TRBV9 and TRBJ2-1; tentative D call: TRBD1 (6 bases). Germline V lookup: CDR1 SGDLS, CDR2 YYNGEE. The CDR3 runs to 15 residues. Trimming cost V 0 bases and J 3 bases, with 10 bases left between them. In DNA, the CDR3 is TGTGCCAGCAGCGTAGCGGCAGGGGTCTACAATGAGCAGTTCTTC. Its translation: CASSVAAGVYNEQFF.

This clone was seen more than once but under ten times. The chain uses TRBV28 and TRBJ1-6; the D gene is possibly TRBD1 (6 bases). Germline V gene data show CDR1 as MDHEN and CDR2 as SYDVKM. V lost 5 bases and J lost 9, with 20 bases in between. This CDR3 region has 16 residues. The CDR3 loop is CASSVPPGTSLSPLHF. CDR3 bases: TGTGCCAGCAGTGTACCTCCCGGGACAAGCCTTTCACCCCTCCACTTT. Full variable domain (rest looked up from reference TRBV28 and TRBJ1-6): DVKVTQSSRYLVKRTGEKVFLECVQDMDHENMFWYRQDPGLGLRLIYFSYDVKMKEKGDIPEGYSVSREKKERFSLILESASTNQTSMYLCASSVPPGTSLSPLHFGNGTRLTVT.

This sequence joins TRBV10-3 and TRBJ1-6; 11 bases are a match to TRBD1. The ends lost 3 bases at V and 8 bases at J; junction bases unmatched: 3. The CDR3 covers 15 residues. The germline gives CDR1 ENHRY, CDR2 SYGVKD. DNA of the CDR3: TGTGCCATCAGTGATGGACAGGGGGCTGATTCACCCCTCCACTTT. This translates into CAISDGQGADSPLHF.

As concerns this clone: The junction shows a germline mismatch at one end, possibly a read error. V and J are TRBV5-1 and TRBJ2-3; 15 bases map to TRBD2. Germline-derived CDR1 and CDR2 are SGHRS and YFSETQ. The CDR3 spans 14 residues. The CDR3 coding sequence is TGCGCCAGCAGCCCCCGGACTAGCGGGGGGGCCGAGCATTTT. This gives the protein CASSPRTSGGAEHF.

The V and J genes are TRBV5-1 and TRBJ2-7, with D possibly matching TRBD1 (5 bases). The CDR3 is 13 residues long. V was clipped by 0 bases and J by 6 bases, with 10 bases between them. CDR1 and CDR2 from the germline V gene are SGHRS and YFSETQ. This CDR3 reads CASSLAARAEQYF. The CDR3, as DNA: TGCGCCAGCAGCTTGGCCGCCAGGGCCGAGCAGTACTTC. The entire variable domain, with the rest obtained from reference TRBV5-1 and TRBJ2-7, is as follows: KAGVTQTPRYLIKTRGQQVTLSCSPISGHRSVSWYQQTPGQGLQFLFEYFSETQRNKGNFPGRFSGRQFSNSRSEMNVSTLELGDSALYLCASSLAARAEQYFGPGTRLTVT.

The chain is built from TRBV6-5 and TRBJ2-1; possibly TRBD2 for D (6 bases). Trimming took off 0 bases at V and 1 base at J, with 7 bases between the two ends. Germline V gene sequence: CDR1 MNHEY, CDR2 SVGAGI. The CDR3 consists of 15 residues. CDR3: CASSYSGGSYNEQFF. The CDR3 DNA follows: TGTGCCAGCAGTTACTCGGGGGGTTCCTACAATGAGCAGTTCTTC.

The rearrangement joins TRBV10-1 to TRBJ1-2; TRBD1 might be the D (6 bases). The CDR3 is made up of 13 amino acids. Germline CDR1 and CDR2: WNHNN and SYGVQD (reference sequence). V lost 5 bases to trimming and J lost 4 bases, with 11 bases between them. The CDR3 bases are TGCGCCAGCAGTCCCGGGACATCCTATGGCTACACCTTC. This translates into CASSPGTSYGYTF.

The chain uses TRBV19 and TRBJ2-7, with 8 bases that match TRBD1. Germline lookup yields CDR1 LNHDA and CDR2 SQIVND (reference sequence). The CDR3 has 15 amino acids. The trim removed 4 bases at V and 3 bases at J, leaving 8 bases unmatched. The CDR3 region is CASSNSGTGFYEQYF. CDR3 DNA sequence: TGTGCCAGTAGTAATTCCGGGACAGGCTTCTACGAGCAGTACTTC.

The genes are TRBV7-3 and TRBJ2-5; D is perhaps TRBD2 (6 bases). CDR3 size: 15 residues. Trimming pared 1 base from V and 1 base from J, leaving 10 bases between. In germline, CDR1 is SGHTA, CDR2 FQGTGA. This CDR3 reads CASSLNPGGQETQYF. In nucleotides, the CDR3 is TGTGCCAGCAGCTTAAATCCCGGGGGCCAAGAGACCCAGTACTTC.

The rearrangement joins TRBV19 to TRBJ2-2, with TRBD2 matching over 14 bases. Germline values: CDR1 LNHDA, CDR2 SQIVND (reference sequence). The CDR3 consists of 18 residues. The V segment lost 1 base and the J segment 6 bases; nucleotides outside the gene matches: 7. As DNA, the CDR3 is TGTGCCAGTAGTATAGGACTAGCGGGGGGGCTTTTCTCCGGGGAGCTGTTTTTT. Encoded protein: CASSIGLAGGLFSGELFF.

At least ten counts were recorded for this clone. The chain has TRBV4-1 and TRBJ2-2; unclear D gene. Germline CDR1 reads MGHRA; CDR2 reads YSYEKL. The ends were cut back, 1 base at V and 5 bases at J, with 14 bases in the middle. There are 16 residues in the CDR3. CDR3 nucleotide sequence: TGCGCCAGCAGCCAAGCGCTCCTTACCGGGACCGGGGAGCTGTTTTTT. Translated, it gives CASSQALLTGTGELFF.

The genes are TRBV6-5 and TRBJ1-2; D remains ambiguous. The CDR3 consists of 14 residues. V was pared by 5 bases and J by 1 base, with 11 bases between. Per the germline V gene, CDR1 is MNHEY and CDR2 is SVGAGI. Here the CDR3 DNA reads TGTGCCAGCAGTCCCGGACTGGTTAACTATGGCTACACCTTC. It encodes CASSPGLVNYGYTF.